This TCR beta chain derives from a study of blood T cell repertoires in COVID-19. Study details: PBMCs, B-cell-depleted T cells, or T cells were the source of the cDNA or gDNA that made up the material.

This CDR3 contains 11 residues. V lost 8 bases, J lost 6 bases, and 7 bases lay in between. CDR1 and CDR2 from the germline V gene are LGHDT and YNNKEL (reference sequence). The count of this clone is one. As originally analysed: Reference gene primer amplification yielded estimated nucleated cell counts. Clones were sequenced by immunoSEQ multiplex PCR, and TCRdb holds only the in-frame ones, with some missing. V, J and clone size were drawn from that table, and D and trimming were deduced from the DNA. The table lists 150,000 to 200,000 clones, 86% of them singletons. The receptor was derived from a young woman with active or convalescent COVID-19. The rearrangement links TRBV3-1 (or the pseudogene TRBV3-2) to TRBJ2-2, with D uncertain. Input material: peripheral blood. For the CDR3, the DNA is TGTGCCAGCGTAATTGCCGGGGAGCTGTTTTTT. Its translation: CASVIAGELFF.